Listed here are 28 T cell receptor beta chains from one sample, sequenced in a study of metastatic and nonmetastatic thyroid tumors. With MiXCR, TCRdb reprocessed the PCR reads. The sample gives fewer than 40,000 clones, under 20% of which show up once; roughly an eighth is in the top ten. Before thyroid surgery, none of the patients had received any treatment. Input material: tumor tissue. Receptors originate from a female donor with papillary thyroid cancer or a benign thyroid nodule (not recorded which). Some clones in this sample may be carry-over from other donors' samples.

This clone was detected a few times. The chain couples TRBV19 to TRBJ2-7; perhaps TRBD1 as D (5 bases). Per the germline V gene, CDR1 is LNHDA and CDR2 is SQIVND (reference sequence). Trimming pared 5 bases from V and 3 bases from J, leaving 20 bases between. The CDR3 is made up of 16 amino acids. CDR3 in amino acids: CASSEGWGSHNYEQYF. CDR3 in DNA: TGTGCCAGTAGTGAAGGGTGGGGCAGCCATAACTACGAGCAGTACTTC.

This clone came up a few times. DNA for the CDR3: TGTGCCAGCAGCTCTTCGGGACGTCGGTCCTACGAGCAGTACTTC. It translates to CASSSSGRRSYEQYF. The chain uses TRBV5-4 and TRBJ2-7, with D perhaps TRBD1 or TRBD2 (5 bases each). The CDR3 contains 15 residues. V was shortened by 3 bases and J by 1 base, with 14 bases between the two germline ends. Germline V gene sequence: CDR1 SGHNT, CDR2 YYREEE (reference sequence).

This clone was seen repeatedly, ten times or more. It may be a read error: a sequence one base away is much more abundant. The rearrangement uses TRBV6-1 and TRBJ2-1; TRBD2 might be the D (7 bases). CDR3 length: 14 residues. Germline V CDR1 and CDR2: MNHNS, SASEGT. The V end was cut by 6 bases, the J end by 9 bases, with 18 bases between. The CDR3 is CASSREGEGVEQFF. In nucleotides, the CDR3 is TGTGCCAGCAGCCGAGAGGGGGAGGGAGTTGAGCAGTTCTTC.

This clone was found many times. The rearrangement uses TRBV7-9 and TRBJ1-1, with a possible D match to TRBD1 (5 bases). The length of the CDR3 is 14 residues. V lost 7 bases and J 3 bases, leaving 15 bases between the germline ends. Germline CDR1 and CDR2: SEHNR and FQNEAQ (reference sequence). This CDR3 is CASTPVGGDTEAFF. In DNA, the CDR3 is TGTGCCAGCACCCCCGTCGGAGGGGACACTGAAGCTTTCTTT.

This clone was seen many times. The chain is built from TRBV2 and TRBJ2-1; TRBD2 agrees at 9 bases. The germline CDR1 and CDR2 sequences are SNHLY and FYNNEI. The trim removed 7 bases at V and 9 bases at J, leaving 4 bases unmatched. The CDR3 sequence is 12 residues long. The CDR3 region is CASMVAGVEQFF. DNA for the CDR3: TGTGCCAGCATGGTAGCGGGGGTTGAGCAGTTCTTC.

Points on this clone: This may be a read error, as it is one base from a much larger clone. The chain carries TRBV20-1 and TRBJ2-1; D gene ambiguous. V gave up 6 bases and J gave up 7 bases, with 10 bases separating them. Looked up from germline, CDR1 is DFQATT and CDR2 is SNEGSKA (reference sequence). This CDR3 spans 11 amino acids. In DNA, the CDR3 is TGCAGTGCAAGCCCCCTAAATGAGCAGTTCTTC. Encoded protein: CSASPLNEQFF.

Turning to this clone: Given a much more abundant clone one base away, this may be a read error. The chain links TRBV6-1 to TRBJ1-2; D might be TRBD1 (5 bases). CDR1 is MNHNS, CDR2 SASEGT, per germline. This CDR3 has 14 residues. The CDR3 is CASKKDISSRGYTF. CDR3 in DNA: TGCGCCAGCAAGAAGGACATCTCCTCGAGGGGCTACACCTTC.

This clone was detected many times. The chain carries TRBV28 and TRBJ2-7; 8 bases match TRBD1. CDR1 is MDHEN and CDR2 is SYDVKM in the germline V gene. This CDR3 is built from 15 residues. After removal of 6 bases from V and 5 bases from J, the junction contained 12 bases not matched to a gene. For the CDR3, the DNA is TGTGCCAGCAGCCTGGACAGGGTTAGTGTGGACGAGCAGTACTTC. Its translation is CASSLDRVSVDEQYF. The full variable domain, with the rest looked up from reference TRBV28 and TRBJ2-7, is DVKVTQSSRYLVKRTGEKVFLECVQDMDHENMFWYRQDPGLGLRLIYFSYDVKMKEKGDIPEGYSVSREKKERFSLILESASTNQTSMYLCASSLDRVSVDEQYFGPGTRLTVT.

This clone was detected many times. V usage is TRBV11-2 and J usage is TRBJ2-1; 8 bases line up with TRBD2. The length of the CDR3 is 15 residues. Germline V gene lookup returns CDR1 SGHAT and CDR2 FQNNGV. V shed 3 bases, J shed 4 bases, and the junction held 5 bases outside the gene matches. The CDR3 nucleotides are TGTGCCAGCAGCTTTTGGCGGGGGGATTACAATGAGCAGTTCTTC. Amino acid sequence: CASSFWRGDYNEQFF.

The table lists this clone with many counts. The chain combines TRBV27 with TRBJ1-4; possible D gene TRBD1, 6 bases. This CDR3 spans 15 amino acids. Germline assignment: CDR1 MNHEY and CDR2 SMNVEV (reference sequence). V lost 6 bases and J 8 bases, leaving 19 bases between the germline ends. Here the CDR3 DNA reads TGTGCCAGCAGGGCGTATTCCGGGACAAACGAAAAACTGTTTTTT. It yields the protein CASRAYSGTNEKLFF.

This chain connects TRBV6-1 to TRBJ2-7, with 8 bases matching TRBD1. This CDR3 spans 15 amino acids. V shed 7 bases and J 6 bases; nucleotides not matched to a gene: 14. Looked up from germline, CDR1 is MNHNS and CDR2 is SASEGT. CDR3 region: CASIRTPGGLCEQYF. Written as DNA, the CDR3 is TGTGCCAGCATCCGGACCCCAGGGGGCCTATGCGAGCAGTACTTC.

This clone was seen many times. CDR3: CASSPRQRWEKLFF. The CDR3 DNA is TGTGCCAGCAGCCCCCGGCAACGATGGGAAAAACTGTTTTTT. This chain joins TRBV5-6 and TRBJ1-4, with D uncertain. V gave up 4 bases and J gave up 8 bases, with 15 bases separating them. The CDR3 is 14 residues long. In germline, CDR1 is SGHDT, CDR2 YYEEEE.

The chain has TRBV7-9 and TRBJ1-1; TRBD1 is a possible D gene (5 bases). This CDR3 has 13 residues. V lost 6 bases and J lost 4, with 12 bases in between. Germline-derived CDR1 and CDR2 are SEHNR and FQNEAQ (reference sequence). The CDR3 nucleotides read TGTGCCAGCAGTTCGTCCGGGGGCACTGAAGCTTTCTTT. Translation gives CASSSSGGTEAFF.

This chain joins TRBV6-2 or TRBV6-3 and TRBJ1-6, with D perhaps TRBD1 (6 bases). Trimming left V 6 bases short and J 8 bases short, with 14 bases between. Per germline, CDR1 MNHEY and CDR2 SVGEGT. The CDR3 spans 14 residues. Written as DNA, the CDR3 is TGTGCCAGCAGCAGGACAGTGGGGGATTCACCCCTCCACTTT. Translation: CASSRTVGDSPLHF.

This clone was recorded many times. This rearrangement joins TRBV20-1 to TRBJ2-5, with TRBD1 matching over 7 bases. The CDR3 has 14 residues. Germline loops: CDR1 DFQATT, CDR2 SNEGSKA (reference sequence). J was trimmed by 0 bases and V by 6 bases; bases with no gene match: 7. The DNA for the CDR3 is TGCAGTGCGGGGGACAGTTCGTACCAAGAGACCCAGTACTTC. Protein sequence: CSAGDSSYQETQYF.

The rearrangement uses TRBV20-1 and TRBJ1-1; 7 bases agree with TRBD1. J gave up 3 bases and V 1 base, and 8 bases lay outside the gene matches. The germline CDR1 and CDR2 sequences are DFQATT and SNEGSKA (reference sequence). The CDR3 runs to 15 residues. CDR3 amino acids: CSARGQTGLDTEAFF. The CDR3 region has the DNA TGCAGTGCTAGAGGTCAGACAGGGCTCGACACTGAAGCTTTCTTT.

The V and J genes are TRBV3-1 and TRBJ2-7, with D perhaps TRBD2 (5 bases). V gave up 7 bases and J gave up 7 bases, with 20 bases separating them. The length of the CDR3 is 14 residues. Germline values: CDR1 LGHDT, CDR2 YNNKEL (reference sequence). In DNA, the CDR3 is TGTGCCAGCATCCAGACTGGATCGGGGTGTGAGCAGTACTTC. It specifies CASIQTGSGCEQYF.

This clone was seen at least ten times. CDR3 DNA sequence: TGTGCCACGGGACTAGCGGGATCATCAGATACGCAGTATTTT. This gives the protein CATGLAGSSDTQYF. The chain recombines TRBV24-1 with TRBJ2-3, with 13 positions matching TRBD2. The germline CDR1 and CDR2 sequences are KGHDR and SFDVKD. CDR3 length: 14 amino acids. Trimming removed 10 bases from V and 4 bases from J; junction bases left unmatched: 4.

In this sample, this clone turned up many times. This chain joins TRBV28 and TRBJ1-2, with a weak D call TRBD1 (6 bases). V dropped 7 bases and J dropped 4 bases, with 16 bases sitting between them. Germline V CDR1 and CDR2: MDHEN, SYDVKM. The CDR3 consists of 14 residues. CDR3 region: CASIGRTAFYGYTF. The CDR3 nucleotides read TGTGCCAGCATCGGAAGGACAGCCTTCTATGGCTACACCTTC.

In its sample, this clone was seen many times. The chain recombines TRBV6-2 or TRBV6-3 with TRBJ1-4, with TRBD1 matching 12 bases. Germline CDR1 and CDR2: MNHEY and SVGEGT. J gave up 6 bases and V 6 bases, and 8 bases lay outside the gene matches. CDR3 length equals 16 residues. The CDR3 reads CASRTPGQGADEKLFF. DNA of the CDR3: TGTGCCAGCAGAACGCCGGGACAGGGGGCCGATGAAAAACTGTTTTTT.

At least ten counts were recorded for this clone. This CDR3 is also generated by other DNA sequences in the sample. The rearrangement uses TRBV4-1 and TRBJ2-7; either TRBD1 or TRBD2 may supply D (5 bases each). The CDR3 spans 13 residues. Germline lookup yields CDR1 MGHRA and CDR2 YSYEKL. The ends were cut back, 4 bases at V and 3 bases at J, with 10 bases in the middle. The CDR3 DNA is TGCGCCAGCAGCCGGGACCGAGGCTACGAGCAGTACTTC. Translation: CASSRDRGYEQYF.

This clone was found many times. The chain links TRBV12-3 or TRBV12-4 to TRBJ1-2; TRBD1 agrees at 8 bases. V trimming: 8 bases; J trimming: 4 bases; junction bases outside the gene matches: 9. CDR3 length equals 14 residues. The CDR3 loop reads CASALGQAAYGYTF. As DNA, the CDR3 is TGTGCCAGCGCCCTGGGACAGGCCGCCTATGGCTACACCTTC.

This clone was recorded at least ten times. The J gene is TRBJ1-3, the V gene TRBV28; D might be TRBD1 (6 bases). The germline V and J ends were trimmed by 3 bases and 1 base, with 16 bases remaining between them. Per germline, CDR1 MDHEN and CDR2 SYDVKM. The CDR3 runs 17 residues. CDR3: CASSLSIGQGSGNTIYF. The CDR3 DNA is TGTGCCAGCAGTTTGAGCATCGGGCAGGGGTCTGGAAACACCATATATTTT. The full variable domain, its missing parts supplied by reference TRBV28 and TRBJ1-3, is DVKVTQSSRYLVKRTGEKVFLECVQDMDHENMFWYRQDPGLGLRLIYFSYDVKMKEKGDIPEGYSVSREKKERFSLILESASTNQTSMYLCASSLSIGQGSGNTIYFGEGSWLTVV.

This clone showed up many times. This chain links TRBV6-1 with TRBJ1-3; D remains unclear. Trimming took off 11 bases at V and 0 bases at J, with 8 bases between the two ends. Germline lookup yields CDR1 MNHNS and CDR2 SASEGT. The CDR3 loop spans 12 amino acids. The chain's CDR3 is CAEDCSGNTIYF. CDR3 DNA: TGTGCCGAGGATTGCTCTGGAAACACCATATATTTT.

This clone came up a few times. This chain connects TRBV6-5 to TRBJ2-7; D is possibly TRBD2 (5 bases). Trimming took off 0 bases at V and 10 bases at J, with 10 bases between the two ends. The CDR3 loop spans 12 amino acids. CDR1 is MNHEY, CDR2 SVGAGI, per germline. In nucleotides, the CDR3 is TGTGCCAGCAGTTACTCGGACTGGAGTCAGTACTTC. Translating gives CASSYSDWSQYF.

This clone was found many times. This chain joins TRBV6-5 and TRBJ1-4; D remains unclear. The V end was cut by 0 bases, the J end by 12 bases, with 17 bases between. The CDR3 is 15 residues long. In germline, CDR1 is MNHEY, CDR2 SVGAGI. This chain's CDR3 is CASSYSVTGSEELFF. In DNA form, the CDR3 reads TGTGCCAGCAGTTACTCGGTGACCGGGTCGGAGGAACTGTTTTTT.

This clone has only one observation. A much larger clone lies one base from this, so it may be a read error. V and J are TRBV3-1 and TRBJ1-2; no definite D call. V was trimmed by 9 bases and J by 2 bases, leaving 10 bases between them. The CDR3 is made up of 12 amino acids. Germline V CDR1 and CDR2: LGHDT, YNNKEL (reference sequence). CDR3 bases: TGTGCCAGAATGGGGTCGAACTATGGCTACACCTTC. Protein: CARMGSNYGYTF. Full variable domain (rest looked up from reference TRBV3-1 and TRBJ1-2): DTAVSQTPKYLVTQMGNDKSIKCEQNLGHDTMYWYKQDSKKFLKIMFSYNNKELIINETVPNRFSPKSPDKAHLNLHINSLELGDSAVYFCARMGSNYGYTFGSGTRLTVV.

In its sample, this clone was seen many times. This chain joins TRBV5-6 and TRBJ1-5; 8 bases map to TRBD1. Germline V gene sequence: CDR1 SGHDT, CDR2 YYEEEE. The CDR3 covers 15 residues. The V gene end was trimmed by 4 bases and the J gene end by 4 bases; junction bases not matched to a gene: 7. CDR3 sequence reads: CASSRGTGPNQPQHF. The CDR3, as DNA: TGTGCCAGCAGCCGAGGGACAGGACCTAATCAGCCCCAGCATTTT.